These 6 T cell receptor beta chains were all obtained from the same sample, sequenced in a study of tumor-infiltrating lymphocytes in primary liver carcinoma. Extraction also yielded germline DNA, while blood RNA was obtained from unsorted whole blood. The investigators made TCR beta cDNA from around 540 ng total RNA, using a constant-region primer. Three rounds of nested multiplex PCR with slightly modified ARM-PCR produced TCR beta libraries. Primers for the first two PCR rounds were TRBV1-TRBV30 forward primers and a C-beta reverse primer (approximately 10 cycles per round). TCRdb called the multiplex PCR reads again in MiXCR, with one record for every CDR3 protein. The repertoire holds about 310,000 distinct CDR3 sequences, roughly three fifths seen once, with about a sixth in the top ten. Sequenced sample: peripheral blood. These TCRs come from a woman aged 25-40 years with primary liver carcinoma and hepatitis B virus infection.

With regard to this clonotype: Just one base apart from a much larger clone, this may be a read error. The chain is built from TRBV29-1 and TRBJ2-5; tentatively, D is TRBD2 (6 bases). CDR1 and CDR2 (germline): SQVTM, ANQGSEA. The CDR3 is 15 amino acids. For the CDR3, the DNA is TGCAGCGTTGTCGGCGCGGGACCGTACCAAGAGACCCGGTACTTC. Amino acids: CSVVGAGPYQETRYF.

As regards this clonotype: A much larger clone differs by one base, so this may be a read error. The CDR3 is CTSSYRGQALGKQYF. Here the CDR3 DNA reads TGTACCAGCAGTTATAGGGGCCAGGCCCTAGGGAAGCAGTACTTC. The chain is built from TRBV6-6 and TRBJ2-7; weak D call: TRBD1 (5 bases). The V gene's germline CDR1 is MNHNY and CDR2 SVGAGI (reference sequence). This CDR3 is built from 15 residues.

For this clonotype: Possible read error: a much larger clone is one base away. CDR3 loop: CSVTGTGETHYF. CDR3 DNA: TGCAGCGTGACCGGGACAGGGGAGACCCATTACTTC. The rearrangement uses TRBV29-1 and TRBJ2-5, with 10 bases that match TRBD1. The CDR3 extends over 12 amino acids. Looked up from germline, CDR1 is SQVTM and CDR2 is ANQGSEA.

In its sample, this clonotype was seen many times. Mismatch with germline at one junction end may stem from a read error. The chain joins TRBV29-1 to TRBJ2-1; D not resolved. The CDR3 sequence is 14 residues long. Per germline, CDR1 SQVTM and CDR2 ANQGSEA. The CDR3, as DNA: TGCATCGTTGAAGATAAATGGCCCTACAATGAGCAGTTCTTC. Encoded protein: CIVEDKWPYNEQFF.

The chain carries TRBV11-2 and TRBJ1-4; D unclear. V dropped 5 bases and J dropped 8 bases, with 27 bases sitting between them. The CDR3 length is 18 residues. Germline loops: CDR1 SGHAT, CDR2 FQNNGV. The CDR3 DNA follows: TGTGCCAGCAGCCTACGCTCCAAACTCAGGACCCCAAGGGAAAAACTGTTTTTT. As protein: CASSLRSKLRTPREKLFF.

This clonotype has a single count. The junction does not match germline at one end; this may be a read error. CDR3 bases: TGTGCCACCAGTTCTCTTGGACAGGGGGCGGGGGAGCAGTACTTC. The encoded protein is CATSSLGQGAGEQYF. The chain is built from TRBV12-3 or TRBV12-4 and TRBJ2-7, with 11 bases aligning to TRBD1. This CDR3 has 15 residues.